This T cell receptor beta chain originates from a study of stem cell transplantation in POMP-related autoinflammatory disease. This table comes from immunoSEQ multiplex PCR, and its TCRdb copy is limited to in-frame clones, with some not included. In the table there are tens of thousands of clones, roughly 93% of which are singletons. Between the trimmed V and J ends, which lost 4 bases and 7 bases, there was a span of 19 bases. CDR3 length: 16 amino acids. In germline, CDR1 is SEHNR, CDR2 FQNEAQ (reference sequence). V and J are TRBV7-9 and TRBJ1-4; D remains ambiguous. This clonotype was obtained from a human patient with POMP-related autoinflammation and immune dysregulation (PRAID). Some T cells could come from the graft donor. This material consisted of CD4+ T cells from PBMCs, taken after stem cell transplantation. The CDR3 sequence: CASSSIVPKGSEKLFF. The DNA of the CDR3 is TGTGCCAGCAGCTCGATAGTTCCAAAAGGGAGTGAAAAACTGTTTTTT.